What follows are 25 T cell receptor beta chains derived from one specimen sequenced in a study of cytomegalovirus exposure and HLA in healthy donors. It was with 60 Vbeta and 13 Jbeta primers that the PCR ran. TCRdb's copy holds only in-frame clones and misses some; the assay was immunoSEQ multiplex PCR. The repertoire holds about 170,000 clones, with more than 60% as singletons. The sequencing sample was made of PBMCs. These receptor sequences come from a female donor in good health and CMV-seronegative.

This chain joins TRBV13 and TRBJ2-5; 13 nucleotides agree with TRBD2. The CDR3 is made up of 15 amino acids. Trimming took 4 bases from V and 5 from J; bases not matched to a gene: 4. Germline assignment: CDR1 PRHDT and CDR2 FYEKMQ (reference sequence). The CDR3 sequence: CASSSGLAGRETQYF. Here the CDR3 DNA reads TGTGCCAGCAGCTCGGGACTAGCGGGGCGGGAGACCCAGTACTTC.

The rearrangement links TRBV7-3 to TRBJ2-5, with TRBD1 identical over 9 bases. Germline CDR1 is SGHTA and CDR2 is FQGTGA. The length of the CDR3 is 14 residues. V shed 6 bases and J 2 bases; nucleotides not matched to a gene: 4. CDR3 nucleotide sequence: TGTGCCAGCAGTCGGGACAGGGAACAAGAGACCCAGTACTTC. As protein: CASSRDREQETQYF.

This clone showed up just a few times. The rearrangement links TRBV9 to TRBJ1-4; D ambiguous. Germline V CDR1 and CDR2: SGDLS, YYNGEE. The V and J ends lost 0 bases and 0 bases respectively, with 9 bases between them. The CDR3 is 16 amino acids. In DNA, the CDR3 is TGTGCCAGCAGCGTAGCGGGTTGGGCAACTAATGAAAAACTGTTTTTT. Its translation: CASSVAGWATNEKLFF.

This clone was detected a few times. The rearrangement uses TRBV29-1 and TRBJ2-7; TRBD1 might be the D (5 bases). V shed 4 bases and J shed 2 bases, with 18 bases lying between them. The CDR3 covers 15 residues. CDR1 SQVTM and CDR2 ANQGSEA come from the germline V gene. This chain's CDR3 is CSVAFGGQGAYEQYF. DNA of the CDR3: TGCAGCGTTGCTTTTGGTGGGCAGGGTGCCTACGAGCAGTACTTC.

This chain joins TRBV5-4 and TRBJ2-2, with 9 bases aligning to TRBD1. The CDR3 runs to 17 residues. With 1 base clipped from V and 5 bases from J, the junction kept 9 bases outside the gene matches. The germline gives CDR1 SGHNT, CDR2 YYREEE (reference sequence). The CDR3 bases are TGTGCCAGCAGCTTGCCTACCGGGACAGGGAAAACCGGGGAGCTGTTTTTT. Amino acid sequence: CASSLPTGTGKTGELFF.

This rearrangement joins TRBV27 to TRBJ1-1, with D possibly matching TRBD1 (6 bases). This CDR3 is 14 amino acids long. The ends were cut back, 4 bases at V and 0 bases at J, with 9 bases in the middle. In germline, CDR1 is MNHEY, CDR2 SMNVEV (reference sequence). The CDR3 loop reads CASSSGQMNTEAFF. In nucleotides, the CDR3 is TGTGCCAGCAGTTCTGGACAGATGAACACTGAAGCTTTCTTT.

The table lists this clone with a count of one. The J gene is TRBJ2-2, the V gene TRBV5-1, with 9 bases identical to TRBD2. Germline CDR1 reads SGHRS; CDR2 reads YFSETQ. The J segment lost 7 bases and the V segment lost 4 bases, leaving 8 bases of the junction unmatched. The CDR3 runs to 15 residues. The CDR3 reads CASSLRTSEGGELFF. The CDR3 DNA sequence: TGCGCCAGCAGCCTAAGGACTAGCGAAGGCGGGGAGCTGTTTTTT.

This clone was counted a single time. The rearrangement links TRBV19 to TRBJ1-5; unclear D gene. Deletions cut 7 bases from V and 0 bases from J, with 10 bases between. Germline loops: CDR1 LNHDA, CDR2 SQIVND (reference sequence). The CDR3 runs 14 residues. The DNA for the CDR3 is TGTGCCAGTACCCGGGGAGGTAGCAATCAGCCCCAGCATTTT. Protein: CASTRGGSNQPQHF.

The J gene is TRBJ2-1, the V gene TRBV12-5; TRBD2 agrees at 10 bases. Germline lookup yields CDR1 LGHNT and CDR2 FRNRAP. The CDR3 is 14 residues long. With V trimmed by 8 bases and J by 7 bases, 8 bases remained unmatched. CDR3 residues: CASRPSGSGNEQFF. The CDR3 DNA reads TGTGCTAGTCGGCCTAGCGGGAGTGGAAATGAGCAGTTCTTC.

The CDR3 DNA follows: TGTGCCAGCAGGGGCCCAGGCACAGATACGCAGTATTTT. This translates into CASRGPGTDTQYF. V usage is TRBV28 and J usage is TRBJ2-3; D gene uncertain. The CDR3 is 13 amino acids. V lost 6 bases and J lost 1, with 8 bases in between. Germline V gene sequence: CDR1 MDHEN, CDR2 SYDVKM.

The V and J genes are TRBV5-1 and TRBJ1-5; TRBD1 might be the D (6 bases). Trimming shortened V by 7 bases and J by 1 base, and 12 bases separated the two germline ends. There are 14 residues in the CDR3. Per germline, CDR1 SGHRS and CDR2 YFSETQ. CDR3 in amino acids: CASRGAGSNQPQHF. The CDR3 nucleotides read TGCGCCAGCCGGGGGGCAGGAAGCAATCAGCCCCAGCATTTT.

CDR3 in amino acids: CASTLGENTEAFF. DNA for the CDR3: TGTGCCAGCACCCTCGGGGAGAACACTGAAGCTTTCTTT. The chain is built from TRBV7-9 and TRBJ1-1, with D unresolved. With 7 bases removed from V and 1 base from J, the gap between germline ends came to 10 bases. Germline lookup yields CDR1 SEHNR and CDR2 FQNEAQ (reference sequence). The CDR3 has 13 residues.

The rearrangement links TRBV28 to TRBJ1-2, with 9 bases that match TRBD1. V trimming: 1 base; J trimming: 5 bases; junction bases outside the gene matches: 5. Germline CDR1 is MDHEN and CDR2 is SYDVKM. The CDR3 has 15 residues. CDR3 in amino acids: CASSLFGQGYYGYTF. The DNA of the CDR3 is TGTGCCAGCAGTTTATTCGGACAGGGGTATTATGGCTACACCTTC.

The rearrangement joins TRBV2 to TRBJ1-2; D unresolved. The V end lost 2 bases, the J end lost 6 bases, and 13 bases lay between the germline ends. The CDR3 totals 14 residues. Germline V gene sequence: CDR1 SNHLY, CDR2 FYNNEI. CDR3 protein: CASSEWLAIHGYTF. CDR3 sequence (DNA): TGTGCCAGCAGTGAATGGTTAGCTATACATGGCTACACCTTC.

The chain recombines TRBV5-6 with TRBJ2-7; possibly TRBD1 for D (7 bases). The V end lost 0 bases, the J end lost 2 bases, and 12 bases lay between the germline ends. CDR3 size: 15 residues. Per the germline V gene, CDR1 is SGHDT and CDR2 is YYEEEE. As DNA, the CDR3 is TGTGCCAGCAGCTTGGTGGTCAGGGGGGCCTACGAGCAGTACTTC. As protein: CASSLVVRGAYEQYF.

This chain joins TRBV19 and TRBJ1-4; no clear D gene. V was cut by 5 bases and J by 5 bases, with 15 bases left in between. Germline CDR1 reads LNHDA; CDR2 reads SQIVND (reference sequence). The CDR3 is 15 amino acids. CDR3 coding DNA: TGTGCCAGTAGTGGGAGACGGGAAGTGAATGAAAAACTGTTTTTT. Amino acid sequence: CASSGRREVNEKLFF.

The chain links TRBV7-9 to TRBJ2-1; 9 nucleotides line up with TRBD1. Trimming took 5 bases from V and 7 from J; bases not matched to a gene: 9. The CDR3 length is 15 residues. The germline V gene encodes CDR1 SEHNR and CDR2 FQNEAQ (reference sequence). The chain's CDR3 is CASSRGQGGGNEQFF. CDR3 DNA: TGTGCCAGCAGCCGGGGACAGGGAGGAGGGAATGAGCAGTTCTTC.

For the CDR3, the DNA is TGTGCCAGCAGCCAATTAAAGACCCAGTACTTC. Encoded protein: CASSQLKTQYF. The chain has TRBV16 and TRBJ2-5; D remains ambiguous. Germline values: CDR1 KGHSY, CDR2 FQNENV. Trimming removed 1 base from V and 6 bases from J, with 3 bases in between. This CDR3 region has 11 residues.

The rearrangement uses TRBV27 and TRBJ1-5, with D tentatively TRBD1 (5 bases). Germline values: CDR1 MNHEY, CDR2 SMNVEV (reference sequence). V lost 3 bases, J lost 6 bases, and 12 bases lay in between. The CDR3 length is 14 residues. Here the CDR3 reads CASSFRVGGQPQHF. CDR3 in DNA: TGTGCCAGCAGTTTTAGGGTGGGGGGTCAGCCCCAGCATTTT.

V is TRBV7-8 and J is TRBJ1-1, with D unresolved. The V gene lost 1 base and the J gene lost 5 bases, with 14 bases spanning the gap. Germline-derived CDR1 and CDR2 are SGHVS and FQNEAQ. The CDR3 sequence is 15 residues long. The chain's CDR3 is CASSLGRSGWTEAFF. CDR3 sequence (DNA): TGTGCCAGCAGCTTAGGAAGATCCGGGTGGACTGAAGCTTTCTTT.

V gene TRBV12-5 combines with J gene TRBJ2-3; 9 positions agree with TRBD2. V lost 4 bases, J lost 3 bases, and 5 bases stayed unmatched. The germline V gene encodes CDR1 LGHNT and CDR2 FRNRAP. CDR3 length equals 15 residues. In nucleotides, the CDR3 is TGTGCTAGTGGTTCGGGACTAGCTGCGACAGATACGCAGTATTTT. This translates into CASGSGLAATDTQYF.

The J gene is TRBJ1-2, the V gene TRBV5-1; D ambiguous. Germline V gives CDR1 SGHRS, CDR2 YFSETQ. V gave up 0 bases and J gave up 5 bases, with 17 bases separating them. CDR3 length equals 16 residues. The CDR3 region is CASSLVSGGGRYGYTF. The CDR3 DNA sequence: TGCGCCAGCAGCTTGGTGTCAGGCGGAGGAAGGTATGGCTACACCTTC.

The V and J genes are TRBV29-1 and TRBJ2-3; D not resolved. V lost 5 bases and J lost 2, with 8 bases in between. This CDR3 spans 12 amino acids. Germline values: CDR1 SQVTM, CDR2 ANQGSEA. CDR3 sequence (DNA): TGCAGCGTTTCTACCCTCACAGATACGCAGTATTTT. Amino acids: CSVSTLTDTQYF.

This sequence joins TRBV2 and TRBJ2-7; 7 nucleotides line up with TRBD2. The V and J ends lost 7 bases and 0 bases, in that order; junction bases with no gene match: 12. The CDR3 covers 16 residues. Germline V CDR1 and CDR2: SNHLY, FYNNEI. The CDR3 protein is CASTEGELAISYEQYF. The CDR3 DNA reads TGTGCCAGCACCGAAGGGGAACTAGCGATCTCCTACGAGCAGTACTTC.

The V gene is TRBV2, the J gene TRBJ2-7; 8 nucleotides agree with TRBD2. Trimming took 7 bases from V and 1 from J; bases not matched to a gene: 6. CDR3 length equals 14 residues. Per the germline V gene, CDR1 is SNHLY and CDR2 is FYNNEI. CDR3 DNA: TGTGCCAGCATCGGGGGGGACCATTCCTACGAGCAGTACTTC. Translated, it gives CASIGGDHSYEQYF.